This T cell receptor beta chain was observed in a study of blood T cells in healthy people across ages. Study-wide points: Roughly linear declines in TCR beta diversity per million T cells occurred with age. With naive T cell percentage, TCR beta diversity showed a strong correlation.

V was cut by 3 bases and J by 0 bases, with 15 bases left in between. CDR1 is LGHNA, CDR2 YSLEER, per germline. The CDR3 consists of 17 residues. On this clonotype: No antigen is known for it.

PCR was performed a second time for about 7 to 12 cycles using a sample-barcoded 5' primer and a J-beta primer mix. TCRdb itself ran the 5' RACE reads through MiXCR, one entry per CDR3 protein. The table includes about 1.4 million distinct CDR3 sequences, approximately 60% detected once. V gene TRBV4-3 combines with J gene TRBJ2-1; weak D call: TRBD2 (6 bases). The clonotype comes from a young man in good health. Sequencing used blood. CDR3 in DNA: TGCGCCAGCAGCCAGGGTACGGCGGGGAGCTCCTACAATGAGCAGTTCTTC. Translating it yields CASSQGTAGSSYNEQFF.